This is a list of T cell receptor beta chains from one sample in a study of OX40 agonist ivuxolimab in advanced cancers. Measured with immunoSEQ multiplex PCR; TCRdb has only the in-frame clones, and not every one. In the table there are fewer than 65,000 clones, roughly nine tenths of which are singletons. This specimen consisted of CD4+ or CD8+ T cells sorted from blood, obtained in a trial of the OX40 agonist ivuxolimab. These receptors were collected from an adult with an advanced solid tumor such as melanoma, head and neck, liver or kidney cancer. The CDR3 runs from the conserved cysteine through the conserved F or W. The D gene is left open where the match is weak. Size is omitted from some rows. Given values are once, few, many or a class for expanded clones.

DNA | CDR3 | J | V | D | size
TGTGCCAGCAGCCCCTCTGGGGCCGGGGAGCTGTTTTTT | CASSPSGAGELFF | TRBJ2-2 | TRBV7-3 | . | .
TGTGCCAGCAACGGACAGGGAGGGCCCAATCAGCCCCAGCATTTT | CASNGQGGPNQPQHF | TRBJ1-5 | TRBV9 | TRBD1 | .
TGCGCCAGCAGCCATATAGCGGGGAGCACAGATACGCAGTATTTT | CASSHIAGSTDTQYF | TRBJ2-3 | TRBV4-1 | TRBD2 | .
TGTGCCAGCAGCCAAGATCATCCAGGGGTCGGGGAGCTGTTTTTT | CASSQDHPGVGELFF | TRBJ2-2 | TRBV14 | . | once
TGTGCCAGTAGTATAGAACTTCATACGCAGTATTTT | CASSIELHTQYF | TRBJ2-3 | TRBV19 | . | .
TGTGCCAGTAGTATAACGGGGGGCCCGGATCAGCCCCAGCATTTT | CASSITGGPDQPQHF | TRBJ1-5 | TRBV19 | . | once
TGTGCCATCTCGCCCAACTCTGGAAACACCATATATTTT | CAISPNSGNTIYF | TRBJ1-3 | TRBV6-6 | . | .
TGTGCCTGGAGGGCAGATGTAATAGGGACCCAGTACTTC | CAWRADVIGTQYF | TRBJ2-5 | TRBV30 | . | .
TGCGCCAGCAGCCAGGACACTAGCGTGACATACAATGAGCAGTTCTTC | CASSQDTSVTYNEQFF | TRBJ2-1 | TRBV4-3 | TRBD2 | .
TGTGCCTGGTGGGAAAAATACACAGATACGCAGTATTTT | CAWWEKYTDTQYF | TRBJ2-3 | TRBV30 | . | .
TGTGCCAGCAGTTATGGGGGACAGCGAGGGGGCGATGAGCAGTTCTTC | CASSYGGQRGGDEQFF | TRBJ2-1 | TRBV6-5 | TRBD1 | .
TGTGCCAGCAGTCCCGAACCCCTGACAGGGGGAACCGGGGAGCTGTTTTTT | CASSPEPLTGGTGELFF | TRBJ2-2 | TRBV27 | TRBD1 | .
TGTGCCAGCGGGGACAGCGAGAACACTGAAGCTTTCTTT | CASGDSENTEAFF | TRBJ1-1 | TRBV6-5 | TRBD1 | .
TGTGCCAGCAGCGTAGGTGGTCCCCCCAATGAGCAGTTCTTC | CASSVGGPPNEQFF | TRBJ2-1 | TRBV9 | . | once
TGTGCCAGCAGCACCACAGGGGATTATGGCTACACCTTC | CASSTTGDYGYTF | TRBJ1-2 | TRBV6-5 | TRBD1 | .
TGTGCCAGCCCCAAGCAGTACTTC | CASPKQYF | TRBJ2-7 | TRBV27 | . | .
TGTGCCAGTGGACAGGTCTACGAGCAGTACTTC | CASGQVYEQYF | TRBJ2-7 | TRBV2 | TRBD1 | .
TGTGCCATCAGGACAGAGGCCTACGAGCAGTACTTC | CAIRTEAYEQYF | TRBJ2-7 | TRBV10-3 | . | once
TGTGCCAGCAGCTTATATGCGGGAGGGCCAGGCGGGGAGCTGTTTTTT | CASSLYAGGPGGELFF | TRBJ2-2 | TRBV7-6 | TRBD2 | .
TGCGCCAGCAGCCGGGGGCCTAGCGGGGGCGGTGGCTCCTACAATGAGCAGTTCTTC | CASSRGPSGGGGSYNEQFF | TRBJ2-1 | TRBV4-1 | TRBD2 | .
TGTGCCAGCAGCCCGGGACAGGGCAACGTCTATGGCTACACCTTC | CASSPGQGNVYGYTF | TRBJ1-2 | TRBV6-6 | TRBD1 | .